By its share, the clone carrying this T cell receptor beta chain is medium-sized. At one end the junction does not follow the germline gene, possibly because of a read error. The data were taken from a study of CDR3 diversity in severe acne. There are 15 residues in the CDR3. Germline V CDR1 and CDR2: SGHTA, FQGNSA. TCRdb analysed the PCR reads with MiXCR anew, one entry per CDR3 protein. The data show roughly 79,000 distinct CDR3 sequences, with around 54% seen just once and approximately 10% held by the top ten. The source is a male donor with severe acne vulgaris. Sequenced sample: blood. V gene TRBV7-2 combines with J gene TRBJ2-7; possibly TRBD2 for D (6 bases). The CDR3 protein is CASNLGRAGSYEQYF. The CDR3 coding sequence is TGTGCCAGCAACTTAGGTCGGGCGGGATCCTACGAGCAGTACTTC.